The sequence of this T cell receptor (beta chain) was determined in a study of blood T cell repertoires in COVID-19. Germline V gene sequence: CDR1 GTSNPN, CDR2 SVGIG (reference sequence). The CDR3 extends over 14 amino acids. Losses at the gene ends were 2 bases for V and 5 bases for J; bases not matched to a gene: 7. The table came from immunoSEQ multiplex PCR; TCRdb's copy has only in-frame clones and leaves some out. This sample has 180,000 or so clones; approximately 80% occur once, and the top ten carry about 9%. The sequenced sample was peripheral blood. The source of this sequence is a woman in her fifties or sixties with active or convalescent COVID-19. This chain connects TRBV30 to TRBJ2-7; 9 nucleotides match TRBD1. CDR3 in amino acids: CAWSTDGQGHEQYF. The CDR3 DNA reads as TGTGCCTGGAGTACAGATGGACAGGGGCACGAGCAGTACTTC.